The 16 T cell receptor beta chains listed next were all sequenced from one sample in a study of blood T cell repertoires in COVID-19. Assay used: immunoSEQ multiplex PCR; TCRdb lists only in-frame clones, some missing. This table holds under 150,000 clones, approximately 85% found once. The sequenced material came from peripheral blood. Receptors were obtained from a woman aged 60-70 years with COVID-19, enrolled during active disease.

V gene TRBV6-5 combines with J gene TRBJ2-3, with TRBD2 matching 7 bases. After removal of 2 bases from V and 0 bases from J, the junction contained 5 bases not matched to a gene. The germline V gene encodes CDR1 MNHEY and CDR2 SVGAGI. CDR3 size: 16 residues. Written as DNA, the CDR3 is TGTGCCAGCAGTTACCGGCTAGCGGCTAGCACAGATACGCAGTATTTT. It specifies CASSYRLAASTDTQYF.

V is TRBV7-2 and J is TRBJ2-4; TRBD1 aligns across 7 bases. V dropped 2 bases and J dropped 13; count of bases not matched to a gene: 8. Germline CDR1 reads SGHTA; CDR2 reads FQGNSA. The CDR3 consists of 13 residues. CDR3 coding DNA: TGTGCCAGCAGCTTAAATACAGGGGCGATCCAGTACTTC. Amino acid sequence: CASSLNTGAIQYF.

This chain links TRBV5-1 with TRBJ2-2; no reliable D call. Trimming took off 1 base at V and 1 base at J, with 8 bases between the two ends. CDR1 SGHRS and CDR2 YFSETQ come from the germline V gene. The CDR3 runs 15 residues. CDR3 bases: TGCGCCAGCAGCTTGATGGCAGAGAACACCGGGGAGCTGTTTTTT. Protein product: CASSLMAENTGELFF.

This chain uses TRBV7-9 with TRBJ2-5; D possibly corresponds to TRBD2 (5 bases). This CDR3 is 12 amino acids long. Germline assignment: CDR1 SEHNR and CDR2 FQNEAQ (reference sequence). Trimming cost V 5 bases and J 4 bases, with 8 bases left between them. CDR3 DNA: TGTGCCAGCAGCCGGGGTGGAGAGACCCAGTACTTC. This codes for CASSRGGETQYF.

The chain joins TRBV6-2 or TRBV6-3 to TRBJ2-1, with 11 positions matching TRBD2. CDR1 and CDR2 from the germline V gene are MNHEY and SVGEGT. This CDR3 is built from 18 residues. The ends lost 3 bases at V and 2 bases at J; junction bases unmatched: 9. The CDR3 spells CASSYETSGAQAYNEQFF. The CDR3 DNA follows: TGTGCCAGCAGTTATGAGACTAGCGGGGCTCAAGCCTACAATGAGCAGTTCTTC.

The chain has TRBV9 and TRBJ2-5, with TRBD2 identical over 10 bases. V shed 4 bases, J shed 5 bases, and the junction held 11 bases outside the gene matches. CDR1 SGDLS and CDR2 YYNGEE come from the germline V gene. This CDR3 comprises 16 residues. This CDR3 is CASSPFLAGVGETQYF. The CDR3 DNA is TGTGCCAGCAGCCCCTTCCTAGCGGGGGTTGGTGAGACCCAGTACTTC. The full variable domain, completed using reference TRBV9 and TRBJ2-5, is DSGVTQTPKHLITATGQRVTLRCSPRSGDLSVYWYQQSLDQGLQFLIQYYNGEERAKGNILERFSAQQFPDLHSELNLSSLELGDSALYFCASSPFLAGVGETQYFGPGTRLLVL.

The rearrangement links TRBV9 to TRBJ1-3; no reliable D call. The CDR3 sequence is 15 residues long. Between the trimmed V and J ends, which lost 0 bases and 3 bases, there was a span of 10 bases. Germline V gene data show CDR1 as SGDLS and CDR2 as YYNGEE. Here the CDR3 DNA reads TGTGCCAGCAGCGTAGACCCGGGAGGTGGAAACACCATATATTTT. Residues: CASSVDPGGGNTIYF.

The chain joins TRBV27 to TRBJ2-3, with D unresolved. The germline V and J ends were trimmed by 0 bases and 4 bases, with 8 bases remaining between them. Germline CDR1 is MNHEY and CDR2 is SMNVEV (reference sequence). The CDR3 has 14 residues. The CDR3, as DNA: TGTGCCAGCAGTTTATCCCCAGATCCAGATACGCAGTATTTT. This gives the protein CASSLSPDPDTQYF.

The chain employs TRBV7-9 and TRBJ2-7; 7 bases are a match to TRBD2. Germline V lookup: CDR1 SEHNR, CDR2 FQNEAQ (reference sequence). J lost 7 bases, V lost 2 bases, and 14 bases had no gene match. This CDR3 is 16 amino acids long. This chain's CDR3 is CASSLPGRVLLQEQYF. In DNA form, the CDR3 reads TGTGCCAGCAGCTTACCTGGGAGGGTACTCCTACAGGAGCAGTACTTC.

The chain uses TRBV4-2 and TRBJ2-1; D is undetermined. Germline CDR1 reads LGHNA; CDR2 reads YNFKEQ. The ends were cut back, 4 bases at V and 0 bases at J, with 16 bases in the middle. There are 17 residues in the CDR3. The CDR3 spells CASSPQRGSSSYNEQFF. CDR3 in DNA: TGTGCCAGCAGCCCCCAAAGAGGCTCAAGCTCCTACAATGAGCAGTTCTTC.

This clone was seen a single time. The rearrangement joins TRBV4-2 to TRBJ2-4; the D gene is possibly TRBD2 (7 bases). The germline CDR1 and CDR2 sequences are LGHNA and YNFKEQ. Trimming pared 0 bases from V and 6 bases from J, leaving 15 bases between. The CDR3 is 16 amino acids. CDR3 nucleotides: TGTGCCAGCAGCCAAGAGGTGGGGGGGCCTGGAAACATTCAGTACTTC. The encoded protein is CASSQEVGGPGNIQYF.

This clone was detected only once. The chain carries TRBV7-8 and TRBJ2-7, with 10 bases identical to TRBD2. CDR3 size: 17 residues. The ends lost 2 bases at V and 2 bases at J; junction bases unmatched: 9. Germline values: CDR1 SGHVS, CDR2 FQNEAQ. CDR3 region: CASSLLISSGGTYEQYF. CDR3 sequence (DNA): TGTGCCAGCAGCTTATTGATTTCTAGCGGGGGTACCTACGAGCAGTACTTC.

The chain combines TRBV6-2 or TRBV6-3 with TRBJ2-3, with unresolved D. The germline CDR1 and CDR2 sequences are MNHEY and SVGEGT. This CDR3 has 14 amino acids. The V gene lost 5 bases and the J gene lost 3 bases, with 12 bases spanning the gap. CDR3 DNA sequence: TGTGCCAGCAGTGCCTCGACATCGACAGATACGCAGTATTTT. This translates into CASSASTSTDTQYF.

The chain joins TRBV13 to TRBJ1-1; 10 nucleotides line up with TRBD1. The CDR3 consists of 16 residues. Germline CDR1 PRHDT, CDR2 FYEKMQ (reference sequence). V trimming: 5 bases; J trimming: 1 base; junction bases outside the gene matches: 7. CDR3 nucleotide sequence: TGTGCCAGCAGCGCCCCGGACAGGGGGGGGAACACTGAAGCTTTCTTT. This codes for CASSAPDRGGNTEAFF.

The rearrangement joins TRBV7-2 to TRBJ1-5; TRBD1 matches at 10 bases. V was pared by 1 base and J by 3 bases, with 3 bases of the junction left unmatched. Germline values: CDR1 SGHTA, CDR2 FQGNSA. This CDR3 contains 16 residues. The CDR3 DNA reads TGTGCCAGCAGCTTAGTAGGGACAGGGGTCAATCAGCCCCAGCATTTT. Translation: CASSLVGTGVNQPQHF.

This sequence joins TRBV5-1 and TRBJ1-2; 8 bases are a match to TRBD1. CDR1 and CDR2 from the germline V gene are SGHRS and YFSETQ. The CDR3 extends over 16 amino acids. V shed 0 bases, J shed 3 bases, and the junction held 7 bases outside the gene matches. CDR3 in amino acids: CASSLGWTGKDYGYTF. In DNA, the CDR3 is TGCGCCAGCAGCTTGGGATGGACAGGGAAAGACTATGGCTACACCTTC.